This TCR beta chain came from a study of blood T cell repertoires in COVID-19. Study details: Whether acute or convalescent, the COVID-19 samples came from the United States, Italy and Spain.

Seattle enrolled patients during active infection and tracked them longitudinally. V was trimmed by 3 bases and J by 12 bases, leaving 15 bases between them. The length of the CDR3 is 12 residues. Per germline, CDR1 GTSNPN and CDR2 SVGIG (reference sequence). The authors' processing: Scientists estimated how many nucleated cells there were by amplifying reference gene primers. Data came from immunoSEQ multiplex PCR; TCRdb stores just in-frame clones and leaves some out. For V, J and clone size, that table is used; D and trimming come from the DNA. The sample lists around 260,000 clones, around 90% occurring once. This clone has a single count.

The V gene is TRBV30, the J gene TRBJ2-1, with D tentatively TRBD2 (5 bases). Sequencing was performed on peripheral blood. The clonotype originates from a woman aged 65 to 85 with COVID-19, enrolled during active disease. The CDR3 spells CAWRTSLEGQFF. DNA of the CDR3: TGTGCCTGGAGAACCAGTCTCGAGGGGCAGTTCTTC.